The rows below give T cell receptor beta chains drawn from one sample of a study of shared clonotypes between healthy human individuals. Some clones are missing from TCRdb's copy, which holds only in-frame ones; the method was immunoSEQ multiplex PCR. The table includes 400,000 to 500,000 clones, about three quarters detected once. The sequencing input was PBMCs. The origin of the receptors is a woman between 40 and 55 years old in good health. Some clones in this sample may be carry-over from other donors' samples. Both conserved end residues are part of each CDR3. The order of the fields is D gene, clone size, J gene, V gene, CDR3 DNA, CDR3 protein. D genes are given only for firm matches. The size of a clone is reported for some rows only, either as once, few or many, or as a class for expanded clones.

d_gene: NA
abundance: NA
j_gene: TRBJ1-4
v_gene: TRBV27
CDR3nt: TGTGCCAGCAGGGGAAATGAAAAACTGTTTTTT
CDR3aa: CASRGNEKLFF

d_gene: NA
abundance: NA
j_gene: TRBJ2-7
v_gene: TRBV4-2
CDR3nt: TGTGCCAGCAGCCAAGATAGGAACTGGGGGATGTACTTC
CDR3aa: CASSQDRNWGMYF

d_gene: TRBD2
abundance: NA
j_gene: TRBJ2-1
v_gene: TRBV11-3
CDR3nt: TGTGCCAGCAGCTTGGGACTAGCGGGAGGGAATGAGCAGTTCTTC
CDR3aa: CASSLGLAGGNEQFF

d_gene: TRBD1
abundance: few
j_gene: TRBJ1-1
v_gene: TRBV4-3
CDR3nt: TGCGCCAGCAGCCAAGGTGGACAGGCCGGTATGAACACTGAAGCTTTCTTT
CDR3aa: CASSQGGQAGMNTEAFF

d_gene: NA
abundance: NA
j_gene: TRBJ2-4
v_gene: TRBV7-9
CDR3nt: TGTGCCAGCAGCCGTAAAGGGGGACTAAACATTCAGTACTTC
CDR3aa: CASSRKGGLNIQYF

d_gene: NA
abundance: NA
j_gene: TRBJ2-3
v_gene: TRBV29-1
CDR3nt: TGCAGCGTCCAAAGCACAGATACGCAGTATTTT
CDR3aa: CSVQSTDTQYF

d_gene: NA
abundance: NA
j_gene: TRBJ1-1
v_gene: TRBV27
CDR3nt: TGTGCCAGCAGTTTGGATGCCCAGTTAGTGAACACTGAAGCTTTCTTT
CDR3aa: CASSLDAQLVNTEAFF

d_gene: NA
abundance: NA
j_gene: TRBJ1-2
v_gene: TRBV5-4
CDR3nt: TGTGCCAGCAGCTTGGAATTGTTGAGTGGCTACACCTTC
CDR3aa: CASSLELLSGYTF

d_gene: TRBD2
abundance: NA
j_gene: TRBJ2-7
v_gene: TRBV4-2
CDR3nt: TGTGCCAGCAGCCAAGCGATTATCCCGGGTCTAGCGGGAGTTCCCTCCTACGAGCAGTACTTC
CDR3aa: CASSQAIIPGLAGVPSYEQYF

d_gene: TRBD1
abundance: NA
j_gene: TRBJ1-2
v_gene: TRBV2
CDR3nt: TGTGCCAGCAGTGAACTTAGACAGGGAGGAACCTACACCTTC
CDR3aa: CASSELRQGGTYTF

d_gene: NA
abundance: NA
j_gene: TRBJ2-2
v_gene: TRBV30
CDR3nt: TGTGCCTGGGCACCGGGGCTAAACACCGGGGAGCTGTTTTTT
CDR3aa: CAWAPGLNTGELFF

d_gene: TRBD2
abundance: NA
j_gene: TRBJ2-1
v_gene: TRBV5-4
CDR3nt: TGTGCCAGCATCCTAGCGGGAGGGCCGCCCAATGAGCAGTTCTTC
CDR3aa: CASILAGGPPNEQFF

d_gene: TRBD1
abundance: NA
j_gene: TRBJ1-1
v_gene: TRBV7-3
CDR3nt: TGTGCCAGCAGCGCGCACAGGGGGCGGAACACTGAAGCTTTCTTT
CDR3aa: CASSAHRGRNTEAFF

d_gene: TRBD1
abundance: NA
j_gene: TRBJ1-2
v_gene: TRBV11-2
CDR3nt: TGTGCCAGCAGTCCTTCCCAGGGGGCGCGGGGCTACACCTTC
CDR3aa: CASSPSQGARGYTF

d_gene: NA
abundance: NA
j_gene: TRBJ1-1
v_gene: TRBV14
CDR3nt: TGTGCCAGCACCCGGGGGTCAGCGAACACTGAAGCTTTCTTT
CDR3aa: CASTRGSANTEAFF

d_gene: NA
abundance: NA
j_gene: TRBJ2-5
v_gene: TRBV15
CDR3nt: TGTGCCACCAGCAGAGAGGGGCTATCTGGGGAGCAGTACTTC
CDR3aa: CATSREGLSGEQYF

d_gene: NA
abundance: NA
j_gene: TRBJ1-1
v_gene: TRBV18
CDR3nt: TGTGCCAGCTCACCAAGGGGGGAAAACACTGAAGCTTTCTTT
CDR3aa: CASSPRGENTEAFF

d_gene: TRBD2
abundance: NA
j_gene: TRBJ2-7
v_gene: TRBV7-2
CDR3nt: TGTGCCAGCAGCTCCCACCCCCTAGCGGGACCCTACGAGCAGTACTTC
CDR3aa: CASSSHPLAGPYEQYF